This T cell receptor (beta chain) emerged from a study of T cells expressing NK-cell markers. Overall study context: Serological testing identified seven of the eight sequenced donors as HCMV-seropositive and one as seronegative. Study results and limitations: The contribution of dominant NKG2C+ clonotypes to CD8+ T cells in a handful of donors was roughly 1.0-7.5%. A handful of donors likewise had their CD3+CD56-NKG2C+ fraction led by these clonotypes.

TCRdb reprocessed the 5' RACE reads, keeping one entry per CDR3 protein, no DNA. The table gives fewer than 550,000 distinct CDR3 sequences; the top ten clones make up 1.4% of it. The CDR3 is 13 amino acids. Germline V gene lookup returns CDR1 SSHAT and CDR2 FNYEAQ (reference sequence). As regards this clonotype: The antigen remains undetermined.

This clonotype was obtained from a woman in her fifties or sixties in good health. The genes are TRBV7-7 and TRBJ2-1. Sequencing input: blood T cells: a sorted CD56 or NKG2C T cell subset, CD4+ or CD8+ T cells, or bulk PBMC T cells (not recorded which). The chain's CDR3 is CASSYAQYNEQFF.